Below, one T cell receptor (beta chain) is given with its context. Clones were read by immunoSEQ multiplex PCR, and TCRdb kept only the in-frame ones, dropping some. This table has more than 70,000 clones, 89% appearing once. These data belong to a study of blood T cell repertoires in COVID-19. Germline V gene sequence: CDR1 KGHDR, CDR2 SFDVKD. V lost 1 base, J lost 4 bases, and 5 bases stayed unmatched. The length of the CDR3 is 17 residues. The chain couples TRBV24-1 to TRBJ2-1; TRBD2 agrees at 11 bases. Material for sequencing was peripheral blood. This TCR was recovered from a man in his forties or fifties with acute or convalescent COVID-19. The CDR3 loop reads CATSDFRASGGYNEQFF. The CDR3, as DNA: TGTGCCACCAGTGATTTTCGGGCTAGCGGGGGGTACAATGAGCAGTTCTTC.